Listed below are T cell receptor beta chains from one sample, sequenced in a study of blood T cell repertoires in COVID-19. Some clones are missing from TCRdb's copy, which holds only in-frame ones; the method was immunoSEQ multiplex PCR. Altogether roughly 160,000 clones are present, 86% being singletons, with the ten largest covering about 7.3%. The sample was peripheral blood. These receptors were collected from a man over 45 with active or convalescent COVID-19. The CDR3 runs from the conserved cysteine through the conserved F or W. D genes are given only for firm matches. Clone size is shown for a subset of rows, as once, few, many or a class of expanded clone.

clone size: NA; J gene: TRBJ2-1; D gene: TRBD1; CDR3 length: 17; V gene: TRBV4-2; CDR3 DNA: TGTGCCAGCAGCCTCCTGGGGACAGGGGGCGCTAGGAATGAGCAGTTCTTC; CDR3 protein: CASSLLGTGGARNEQFF
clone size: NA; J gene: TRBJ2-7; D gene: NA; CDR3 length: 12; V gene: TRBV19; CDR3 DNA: TGTGCCAGTAGCGGGAGTAGCGGCGAGCAGTACTTC; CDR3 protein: CASSGSSGEQYF
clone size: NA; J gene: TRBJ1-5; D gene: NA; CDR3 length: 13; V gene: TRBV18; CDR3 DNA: TGTGCCAGCTCACCACACGCCGGGGAGCCCCAGCATTTT; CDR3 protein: CASSPHAGEPQHF
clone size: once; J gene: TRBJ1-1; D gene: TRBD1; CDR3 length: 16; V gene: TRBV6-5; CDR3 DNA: TGTGCCAGCAGTTGGACAGGGGGCGCCATGAACACTGAAGCTTTCTTT; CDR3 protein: CASSWTGGAMNTEAFF
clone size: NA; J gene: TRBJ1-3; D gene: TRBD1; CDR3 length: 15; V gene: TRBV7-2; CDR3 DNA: TGTGCCAGCAGCACAGGGGGGGACTCTGGAAACACCATATATTTT; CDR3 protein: CASSTGGDSGNTIYF
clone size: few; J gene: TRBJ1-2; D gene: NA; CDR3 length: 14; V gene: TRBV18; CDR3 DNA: TGTGCCAGCTCACCCACGGGGGGCGACTATGGCTACACCTTC; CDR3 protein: CASSPTGGDYGYTF
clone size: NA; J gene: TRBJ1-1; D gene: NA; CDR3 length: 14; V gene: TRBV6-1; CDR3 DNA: TGTGCCAGCATCCTTGTCGCGGGTGGCACTGAAGCTTTCTTT; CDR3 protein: CASILVAGGTEAFF
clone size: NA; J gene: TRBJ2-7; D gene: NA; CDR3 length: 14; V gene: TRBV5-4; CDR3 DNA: TGTGCCAGCAGCTGGCACGGCAGGGAAGGCGAGCAGTACTTC; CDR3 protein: CASSWHGREGEQYF
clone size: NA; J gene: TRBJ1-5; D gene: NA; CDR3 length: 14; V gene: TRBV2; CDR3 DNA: TGTGCCAGCAGTCCGAGACACAGCAATCAGCCCCAGCATTTT; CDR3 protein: CASSPRHSNQPQHF
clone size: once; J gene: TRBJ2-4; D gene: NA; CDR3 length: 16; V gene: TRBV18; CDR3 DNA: TGTGCCAGCTCACCACCATCCAGGGGAGCCAAAAACATTCAGTACTTC; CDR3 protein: CASSPPSRGAKNIQYF
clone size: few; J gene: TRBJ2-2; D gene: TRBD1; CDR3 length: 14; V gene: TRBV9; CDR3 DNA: TGTGCCAGCAGCGGGACAGGGGGCACCGGGGAGCTGTTTTTT; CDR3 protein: CASSGTGGTGELFF
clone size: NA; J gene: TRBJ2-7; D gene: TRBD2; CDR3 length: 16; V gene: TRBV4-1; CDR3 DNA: TGCGCCAGCAGCCAAGAAAGGACTAGCGGCACCTACGAGCAGTACTTC; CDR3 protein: CASSQERTSGTYEQYF
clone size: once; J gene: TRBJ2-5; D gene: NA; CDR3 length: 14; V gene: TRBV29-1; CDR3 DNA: TGCAGCGTACACACAGGGAGGGCCGCGGAGACCCAGTACTTC; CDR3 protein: CSVHTGRAAETQYF
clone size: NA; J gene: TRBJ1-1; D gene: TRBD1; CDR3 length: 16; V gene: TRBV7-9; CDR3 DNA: TGTGCCAGCAGCTCAGTCCAGGGGGCCGGGGACACTGAAGCTTTCTTT; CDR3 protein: CASSSVQGAGDTEAFF
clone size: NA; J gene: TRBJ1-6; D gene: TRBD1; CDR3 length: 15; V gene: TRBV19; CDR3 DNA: TGTGCCTCGCAGGGGGACAGGAGATATAATTCACCCCTCCACTTT; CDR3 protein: CASQGDRRYNSPLHF
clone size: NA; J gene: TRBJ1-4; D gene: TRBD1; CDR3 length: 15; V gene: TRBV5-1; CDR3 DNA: TGCGCCAGCAGCCCCAACAGGGGGCGCGATGAAAAACTGTTTTTT; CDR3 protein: CASSPNRGRDEKLFF
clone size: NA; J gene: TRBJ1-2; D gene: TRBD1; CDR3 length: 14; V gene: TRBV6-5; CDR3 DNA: TGTGCCAGCATAAGGGACAGGGTCAACTATGGCTACACCTTC; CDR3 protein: CASIRDRVNYGYTF
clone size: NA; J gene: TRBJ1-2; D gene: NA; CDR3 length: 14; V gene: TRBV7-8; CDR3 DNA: TGTGCCAGCAGCCCCGGGACAAAATACTATGGCTACACCTTC; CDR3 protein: CASSPGTKYYGYTF
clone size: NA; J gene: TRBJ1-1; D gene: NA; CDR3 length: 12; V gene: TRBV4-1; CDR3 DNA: TGCGCCAGCAGCCAAGAAGGAGGGGAGGCTTTCTTT; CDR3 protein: CASSQEGGEAFF
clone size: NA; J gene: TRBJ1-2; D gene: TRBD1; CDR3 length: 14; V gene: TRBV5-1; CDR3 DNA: TGCGCCAGCAGCTCTGGGACAGTTGGAAATGGCTACACCTTC; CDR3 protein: CASSSGTVGNGYTF
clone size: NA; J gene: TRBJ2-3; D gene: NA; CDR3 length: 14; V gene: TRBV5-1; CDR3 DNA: TGCGCCAGCAGCATGGGCGCACTTACAGATACGCAGTATTTT; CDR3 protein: CASSMGALTDTQYF
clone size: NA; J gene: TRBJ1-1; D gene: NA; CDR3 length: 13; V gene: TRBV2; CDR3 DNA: TGTGCCAGCAGTCGTCAGGGGAACACTGAAGCTTTCTTT; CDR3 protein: CASSRQGNTEAFF
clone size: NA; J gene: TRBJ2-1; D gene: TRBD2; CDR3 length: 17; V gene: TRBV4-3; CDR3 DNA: TGCGCCAGCAGCCAAGATTCAGGGACTAGCGGGAGGTTGGAGCAGTTCTTC; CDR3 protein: CASSQDSGTSGRLEQFF
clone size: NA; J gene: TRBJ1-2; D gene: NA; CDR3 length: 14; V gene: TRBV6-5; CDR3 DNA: TGTGCCAGCAGAACTACAGGGCGAGACTATGGCTACACCTTC; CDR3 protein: CASRTTGRDYGYTF
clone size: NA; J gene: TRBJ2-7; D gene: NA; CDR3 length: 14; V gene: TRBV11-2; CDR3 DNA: TGTGCCAGCAGCTTAGATCGCGTCTCCTACGAGCAGTACTTC; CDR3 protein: CASSLDRVSYEQYF
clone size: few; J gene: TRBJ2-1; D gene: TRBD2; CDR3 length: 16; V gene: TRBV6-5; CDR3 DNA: TGTGCCAGCAGTTACTCTAGCGGGATCTCCTACAATGAGCAGTTCTTC; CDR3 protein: CASSYSSGISYNEQFF
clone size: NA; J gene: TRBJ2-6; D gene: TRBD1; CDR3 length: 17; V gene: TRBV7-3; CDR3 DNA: TGTGCCAGCAGCTTAAACCCAGGGGGCGCTGGGGCCAACGTCCTGACTTTC; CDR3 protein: CASSLNPGGAGANVLTF
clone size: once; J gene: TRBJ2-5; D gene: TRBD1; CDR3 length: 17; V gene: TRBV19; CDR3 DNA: TGTGCCAGTAGTCGGGGGACAGGGACAGGGTTCCAAGAGACCCAGTACTTC; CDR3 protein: CASSRGTGTGFQETQYF
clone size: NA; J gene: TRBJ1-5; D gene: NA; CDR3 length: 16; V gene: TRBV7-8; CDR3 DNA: TGTGCCAGCAGCATTTTTGGGGCGAATAGCAATCAGCCCCAGCATTTT; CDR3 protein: CASSIFGANSNQPQHF
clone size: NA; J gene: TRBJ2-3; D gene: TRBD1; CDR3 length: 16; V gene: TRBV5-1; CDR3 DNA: TGCGCCAGCAGCTTGGTGGGACAGGGGGCTTCGGATACGCAGTATTTT; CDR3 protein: CASSLVGQGASDTQYF
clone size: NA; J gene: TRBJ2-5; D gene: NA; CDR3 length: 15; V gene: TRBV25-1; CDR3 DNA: TGTGCCAGCAGCCCCAGGTCTCACCTGCAAGAGACCCAGTACTTC; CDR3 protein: CASSPRSHLQETQYF
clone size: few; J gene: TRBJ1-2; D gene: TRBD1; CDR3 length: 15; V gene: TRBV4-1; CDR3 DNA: TGCGCCAGCAGCCGATCTGGGACAGGGGACTATGGCTACACCTTC; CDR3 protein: CASSRSGTGDYGYTF
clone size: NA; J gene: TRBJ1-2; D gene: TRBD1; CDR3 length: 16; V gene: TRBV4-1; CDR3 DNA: TGCGCCAGCAGCTTTGGAGCCGGGACAGAAAACTATGGCTACACCTTC; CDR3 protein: CASSFGAGTENYGYTF
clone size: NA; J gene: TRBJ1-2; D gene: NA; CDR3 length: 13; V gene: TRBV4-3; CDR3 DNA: TGCGCCAGCAGCCAAGATGAAGGCACAGGAGTGGCCTTC; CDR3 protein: CASSQDEGTGVAF
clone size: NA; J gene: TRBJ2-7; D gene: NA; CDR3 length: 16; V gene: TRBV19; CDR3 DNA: TGTGCCAGTAGTATGCCTCGCGGGACGGAGTTCTACGAGCAGTACTTC; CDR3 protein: CASSMPRGTEFYEQYF